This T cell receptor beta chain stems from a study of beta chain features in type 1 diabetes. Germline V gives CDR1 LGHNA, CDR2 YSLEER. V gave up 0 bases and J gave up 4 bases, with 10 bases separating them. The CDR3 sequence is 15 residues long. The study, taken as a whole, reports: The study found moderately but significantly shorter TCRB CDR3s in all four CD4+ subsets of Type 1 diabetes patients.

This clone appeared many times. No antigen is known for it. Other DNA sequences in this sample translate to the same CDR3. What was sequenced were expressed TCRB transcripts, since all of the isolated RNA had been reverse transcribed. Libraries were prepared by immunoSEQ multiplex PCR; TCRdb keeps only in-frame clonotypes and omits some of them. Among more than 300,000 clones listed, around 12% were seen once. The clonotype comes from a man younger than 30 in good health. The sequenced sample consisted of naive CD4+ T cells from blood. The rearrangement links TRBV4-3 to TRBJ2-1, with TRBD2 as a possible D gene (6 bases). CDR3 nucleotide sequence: TGCGCCAGCAGCCAAGATCTGGAGGGGTACAATGAGCAGTTCTTC. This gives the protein CASSQDLEGYNEQFF.